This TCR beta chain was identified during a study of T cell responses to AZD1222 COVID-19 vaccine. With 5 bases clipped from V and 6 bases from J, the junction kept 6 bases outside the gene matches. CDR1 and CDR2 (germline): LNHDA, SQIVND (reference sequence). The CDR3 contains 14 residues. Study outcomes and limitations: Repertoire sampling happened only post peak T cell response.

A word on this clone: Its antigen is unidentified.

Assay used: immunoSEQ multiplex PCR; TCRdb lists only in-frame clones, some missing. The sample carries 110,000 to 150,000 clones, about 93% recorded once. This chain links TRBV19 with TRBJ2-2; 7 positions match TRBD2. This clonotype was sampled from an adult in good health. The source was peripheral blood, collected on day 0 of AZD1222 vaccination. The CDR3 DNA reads TGTGCCAGTAGTCCGGGTGCGGGGGCCGGGGAGCTGTTTTTT. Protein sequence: CASSPGAGAGELFF. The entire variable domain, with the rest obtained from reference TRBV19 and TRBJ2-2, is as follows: DGGITQSPKYLFRKEGQNVTLSCEQNLNHDAMYWYRQDPGQGLRLIYYSQIVNDFQKGDIAEGYSVSREKKESFPLTVTSAQKNPTAFYLCASSPGAGAGELFFGEGSRLTVL.